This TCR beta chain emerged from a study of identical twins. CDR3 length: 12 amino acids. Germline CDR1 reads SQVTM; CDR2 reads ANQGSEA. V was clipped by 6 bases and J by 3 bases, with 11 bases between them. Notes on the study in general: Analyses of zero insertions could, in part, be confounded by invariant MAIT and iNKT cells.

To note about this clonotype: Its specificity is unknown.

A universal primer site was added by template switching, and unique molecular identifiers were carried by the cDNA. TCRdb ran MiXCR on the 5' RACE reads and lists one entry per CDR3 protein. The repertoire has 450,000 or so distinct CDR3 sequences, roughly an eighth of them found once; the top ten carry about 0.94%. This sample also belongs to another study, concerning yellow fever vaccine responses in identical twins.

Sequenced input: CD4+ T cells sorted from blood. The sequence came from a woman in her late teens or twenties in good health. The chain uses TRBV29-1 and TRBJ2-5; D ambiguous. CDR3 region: CSVVHYEETQYF. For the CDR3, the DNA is TGCAGCGTCGTCCACTACGAAGAGACCCAGTACTTC.